The 25 T cell receptor beta chains presented below share a single source sample, sequenced in a study of a mutant IDH1 vaccine in newly diagnosed glioma (dated by TCRdb to about 2021). These receptors lack a known antigen. Receptors were amplified or captured by the immunoSEQ multiplex PCR assay. TCRdb limited this immuneACCESS table to in-frame rearrangements with V and J called. A share of clones is missing; checked studies link under half to unresolved V genes, and the rest is unexplained. The sample data list about 32,000 clones, and around 80% of these were observed just once. Together, the top ten hold under 4% of the sample. Per the publication, the time point label means: week 35, safety follow-up. Every vaccine dose consisted of 300 ug of a 20-mer mutant IDH1 peptide in Montanide, administered subcutaneously together with topical imiquimod. The sample consisted of PBMCs, taken from a glioma patient whose treatment included an IDH1 peptide vaccine. Every receptor here comes from a man between 40 and 49 years old with glioma. Some clones in this sample may be carry-over from other donors' samples.

The V gene is TRBV9, the J gene TRBJ2-7, with TRBD1 matching over 9 bases. Germline V lookup: CDR1 SGDLS, CDR2 YYNGEE. The CDR3 loop spans 13 amino acids. V lost 3 bases, J lost 7 bases, and 5 bases stayed unmatched. As DNA, the CDR3 is TGTGCCAGCAGCGCCGGGACAGGGTCTGAGCAGTACTTC. This sequence encodes CASSAGTGSEQYF.

The table lists this clone with a count of one. V and J are TRBV5-4 and TRBJ1-6, with D possibly being TRBD1 (6 bases). The CDR3 sequence is 15 residues long. Germline CDR1 and CDR2: SGHNT and YYREEE (reference sequence). Trimming took off 0 bases at V and 7 bases at J, with 11 bases between the two ends. CDR3 loop: CASSLELGANSPLHF. In nucleotides, the CDR3 is TGTGCCAGCAGCTTGGAGCTGGGGGCCAATTCACCCCTCCACTTT.

V usage is TRBV9 and J usage is TRBJ1-4; D gene uncertain. Trimming cost V 0 bases and J 4 bases, with 4 bases left between them. Germline loops: CDR1 SGDLS, CDR2 YYNGEE. This CDR3 comprises 13 residues. The CDR3 region has the DNA TGTGCCAGCAGCGTAGGAGTTAATGAAAAACTGTTTTTT. It translates to CASSVGVNEKLFF.

This sequence joins TRBV6-6 and TRBJ1-1; D remains ambiguous. V lost 6 bases, J lost 0 bases, and 2 bases lay in between. Germline assignment: CDR1 MNHNY and CDR2 SVGAGI (reference sequence). The CDR3 consists of 11 residues. Here the CDR3 DNA reads TGTGCCAGCAGGCTGAACACTGAAGCTTTCTTT. This gives the protein CASRLNTEAFF.

In its sample, this clone was seen a few times. The rearrangement joins TRBV6-6 to TRBJ1-5, with TRBD1 matching over 11 bases. The CDR3 sequence is 16 residues long. The V and J ends lost 2 bases and 11 bases, in that order; junction bases with no gene match: 11. The germline gives CDR1 MNHNY, CDR2 SVGAGI (reference sequence). The CDR3 is CASSYPGQGVSGAQHF. The CDR3 DNA follows: TGTGCCAGCAGTTACCCGGGACAGGGGGTCTCCGGAGCCCAGCATTTT.

The chain carries TRBV7-9 and TRBJ1-2; a weak D match, TRBD1 (5 bases). Germline V lookup: CDR1 SEHNR, CDR2 FQNEAQ (reference sequence). Trimming shortened V by 1 base and J by 8 bases, and 17 bases separated the two germline ends. The CDR3 spans 15 residues. The CDR3 protein is CASSLGPVTRDGYTF. The CDR3 coding sequence is TGTGCCAGCAGCTTAGGTCCCGTTACGAGGGACGGCTACACCTTC.

J is TRBJ2-3 and V is TRBV5-6, with D unresolved. The CDR3 length is 12 residues. V was trimmed by 4 bases and J by 10 bases, leaving 13 bases between them. Germline CDR1 SGHDT, CDR2 YYEEEE. In nucleotides, the CDR3 is TGTGCCAGCAGCGGCGACGTTGGGGCGCAGTATTTT. It codes for CASSGDVGAQYF.

This chain links TRBV6-6 with TRBJ1-1, with 11 bases fitting TRBD1. There are 15 residues in the CDR3. CDR1 MNHNY and CDR2 SVGAGI come from the germline V gene (reference sequence). Trimming took 0 bases from V and 6 from J; bases not matched to a gene: 3. The CDR3 nucleotides are TGTGCCAGCAGTTACTCGGACAGGGGGCCCGCTGAAGCTTTCTTT. Its protein is CASSYSDRGPAEAFF.

This chain links TRBV6-5 with TRBJ1-1; a weak D match, TRBD1 (5 bases). The germline gives CDR1 MNHEY, CDR2 SVGAGI. This CDR3 comprises 16 residues. Trimming took off 0 bases at V and 1 base at J, with 12 bases between the two ends. The CDR3 DNA reads TGTGCCAGCAGTTACTCGGCAGGGCACAGGAACACTGAAGCTTTCTTT. It translates to CASSYSAGHRNTEAFF.

The chain has TRBV4-2 and TRBJ1-6, with D hard to call. CDR1 and CDR2 from the germline V gene are LGHNA and YNFKEQ. Trimming pared 0 bases from V and 7 bases from J, leaving 13 bases between. The CDR3 has 16 amino acids. CDR3 nucleotides: TGTGCCAGCAGCCAAGAGAACGCCCGCCCGAATTCACCCCTCCACTTT. It specifies CASSQENARPNSPLHF.

The chain uses TRBV7-2 and TRBJ1-2; D is possibly TRBD1 (5 bases). Trimming took off 4 bases at V and 4 bases at J, with 13 bases between the two ends. CDR1 is SGHTA, CDR2 FQGNSA, per germline. This CDR3 is 14 amino acids long. The CDR3 DNA reads TGTGCCAGCAGCTCCCGCGGGGGGATCTATGGCTACACCTTC. Protein: CASSSRGGIYGYTF.

The chain combines TRBV29-1 with TRBJ1-2; 9 bases align to TRBD1. The CDR3 length is 13 residues. Germline V CDR1 and CDR2: SQVTM, ANQGSEA. The J segment lost 4 bases and the V segment lost 6 bases, leaving 6 bases of the junction unmatched. The CDR3, as DNA: TGCAGCGTCACAGGGGGCGAAGGCTATGGCTACACCTTC. This encodes CSVTGGEGYGYTF. Full variable domain (remainder filled in from reference TRBV29-1 and TRBJ1-2): SAVISQKPSRDICQRGTSLTIQCQVDSQVTMMFWYRQQPGQSLTLIATANQGSEATYESGFVIDKFPISRPNLTFSTLTVSNMSPEDSSIYLCSVTGGEGYGYTFGSGTRLTVV.

The chain combines TRBV6-5 with TRBJ1-1; D unclear. V gave up 2 bases and J gave up 4 bases, with 8 bases separating them. Germline assignment: CDR1 MNHEY and CDR2 SVGAGI. The CDR3 length is 13 residues. The CDR3 sequence is CASSYPGGTEAFF. CDR3 DNA sequence: TGTGCCAGCAGTTACCCAGGAGGCACTGAAGCTTTCTTT.

The table lists this clone with a few counts. This chain uses TRBV6-5 with TRBJ1-1; D call uncertain. The V gene lost 9 bases and the J gene lost 1 base, with 12 bases spanning the gap. The CDR3 runs to 13 residues. Germline V gene sequence: CDR1 MNHEY, CDR2 SVGAGI. CDR3 residues: CASYTAGNTEAFF. In nucleotides, the CDR3 is TGTGCCAGTTACACTGCAGGGAACACTGAAGCTTTCTTT.

V and J are TRBV2 and TRBJ1-1; D may be TRBD1 (5 bases). Germline CDR1 and CDR2: SNHLY and FYNNEI. Trimming stripped 6 bases from V and 1 base from J, with 9 bases between. The CDR3 has 13 residues. CDR3 in DNA: TGTGCCAGCAGAGCCGACAGGAACACTGAAGCTTTCTTT. It is translated as CASRADRNTEAFF.

J is TRBJ1-6 and V is TRBV7-3, with D unresolved. CDR1 SGHTA and CDR2 FQGTGA come from the germline V gene. The CDR3 is made up of 13 amino acids. The V gene lost 3 bases and the J gene lost 10 bases, with 10 bases spanning the gap. The DNA for the CDR3 is TGTGCCAGCAGCTTGACGGTTAGCTCACCCCTCCACTTT. Amino acid sequence: CASSLTVSSPLHF.

This chain links TRBV5-4 with TRBJ2-7, with 8 bases lining up with TRBD2. CDR1 SGHNT and CDR2 YYREEE come from the germline V gene (reference sequence). V was pared by 3 bases and J by 0 bases, with 8 bases of the junction left unmatched. The length of the CDR3 is 16 residues. The CDR3 region has the DNA TGTGCCAGCAGCTACCTAGGACTAGCAGCCTCCTACGAGCAGTACTTC. It yields the protein CASSYLGLAASYEQYF.

The chain is built from TRBV30 and TRBJ2-7; tentatively, D is TRBD1 or TRBD2 (6 bases each). Germline values: CDR1 GTSNPN, CDR2 SVGIG (reference sequence). The CDR3 runs 15 residues. V was cut by 1 base and J by 4 bases, with 17 bases left in between. For the CDR3, the DNA is TGTGCCTGGAGTGGTCCGGAGGGACACCTATACGAGCAGTACTTC. This sequence encodes CAWSGPEGHLYEQYF.

This clone is termed medium-sized. J is TRBJ1-1 and V is TRBV14; 7 bases match TRBD1. The CDR3 is 14 residues long. The junction had 3 bases not matched to a gene; V was cut back by 1 base and J by 4 bases. CDR1 SGHDN and CDR2 FVKESK come from the germline V gene. CDR3 in amino acids: CASSQARGGTEAFF. The CDR3 DNA follows: TGTGCCAGCAGCCAAGCCAGGGGGGGCACTGAAGCTTTCTTT.

The sample holds one count of this clone. The chain employs TRBV6-1 and TRBJ1-4; D not certain. The CDR3 totals 12 residues. V was trimmed by 8 bases and J by 6 bases, leaving 10 bases between them. The germline V gene encodes CDR1 MNHNS and CDR2 SASEGT. The CDR3 sequence is CASGGQYEKLFF. DNA of the CDR3: TGTGCCAGCGGCGGGCAGTATGAAAAACTGTTTTTT.

This chain connects TRBV6-1 to TRBJ2-7, with 8 bases that match TRBD1. CDR3 length: 14 residues. Germline V gene sequence: CDR1 MNHNS, CDR2 SASEGT. Germline trimming cut 5 bases from V and 5 bases from J; bases unmatched to any gene: 8. The CDR3 DNA follows: TGTGCCAGCAGTCCGGGACAGGAAACGGACGAGCAGTACTTC. As protein: CASSPGQETDEQYF.

The rearrangement links TRBV30 to TRBJ1-2; D uncertain. Trimming removed 0 bases at V and 4 bases at J, with 15 bases between. The CDR3 is 15 amino acids. CDR1 and CDR2 from the germline V gene are GTSNPN and SVGIG (reference sequence). The CDR3 loop is CAWSVEGPGPYGYTF. The CDR3 DNA sequence: TGTGCCTGGAGTGTAGAAGGGCCCGGCCCCTATGGCTACACCTTC.

This clone occurred once. The CDR3 DNA is TGTGCCAGCAGTTTTATTGTCGGCGCCTACGAGCAGTACTTC. The encoded protein is CASSFIVGAYEQYF. The chain carries TRBV2 and TRBJ2-7; no definite D call. The CDR3 covers 14 residues. Germline lookup yields CDR1 SNHLY and CDR2 FYNNEI. Trimming removed 5 bases from V and 2 bases from J, with 13 bases in between. The full variable domain, its missing parts supplied by reference TRBV2 and TRBJ2-7, is EPEVTQTPSHQVTQMGQEVILRCVPISNHLYFYWYRQILGQKVEFLVSFYNNEISEKSEIFDDQFSVERPDGSNFTLKIRSTKLEDSAMYFCASSFIVGAYEQYFGPGTRLTVT.

The chain links TRBV5-1 to TRBJ2-7, with 8 bases identical to TRBD1. J lost 1 base, V lost 5 bases, and 11 bases had no gene match. The CDR3 extends over 16 amino acids. Germline CDR1 reads SGHRS; CDR2 reads YFSETQ. The CDR3 nucleotides are TGCGCCAGCAGTCGAGGACAGGGCGCGAGTTCCTACGAGCAGTACTTC. Amino acids: CASSRGQGASSYEQYF.

This chain links TRBV5-4 with TRBJ1-2, with D hard to call. CDR3 length equals 12 residues. Per the germline V gene, CDR1 is SGHNT and CDR2 is YYREEE (reference sequence). Trimming removed 0 bases from V and 6 bases from J, with 6 bases in between. CDR3 sequence: CASSLVGDGYTF. The CDR3 nucleotides read TGTGCCAGCAGCTTGGTTGGGGATGGCTACACCTTC.